Below are 24 T cell receptor beta chains sequenced from a single sample in a study of response to subunit inactivated influenza vaccine. TCRdb re-derived calls from the RT-PCR reads in MiXCR, one entry per CDR3 protein. The profile shows about 780,000 distinct CDR3 sequences, under 20% of them singletons. Sequences were derived from PBMCs from blood, sampled 5 to 6 days after vaccination. These receptors all come from a man in his forties or fifties who received an inactivated influenza vaccine.

This clonotype was seen more than once but under ten times. The rearrangement links TRBV5-1 to TRBJ2-2; D may match TRBD1 or TRBD2 (5 bases each). The CDR3 extends over 15 amino acids. The V gene lost 4 bases and the J gene lost 0 bases, with 10 bases spanning the gap. Germline CDR1 SGHRS, CDR2 YFSETQ. CDR3 nucleotides: TGCGCCAGCAGCGGGGGAGCCGCGAACACCGGGGAGCTGTTTTTT. This sequence encodes CASSGGAANTGELFF.

The chain carries TRBV20-1 and TRBJ2-6; 8 bases line up with TRBD2. Trimming at V came to 0 bases and at J to 0 bases, leaving 7 bases not matched to a gene. The length of the CDR3 is 18 residues. Germline V gene data show CDR1 as DFQATT and CDR2 as SNEGSKA (reference sequence). The CDR3 loop reads CSARDVAGWVSGANVLTF. The CDR3 DNA reads TGCAGTGCTAGAGATGTAGCGGGGTGGGTCTCTGGGGCCAACGTCCTGACTTTC.

The CDR3 DNA sequence: TGTGCCAGCAGCTTAAATCTCTATGGCTACACCTTC. This codes for CASSLNLYGYTF. V usage is TRBV7-9 and J usage is TRBJ1-2; D is unclear. Germline CDR1 reads SEHNR; CDR2 reads FQNEAQ (reference sequence). The V gene lost 2 bases and the J gene lost 4 bases, with 5 bases spanning the gap. The CDR3 loop spans 12 amino acids.

V gene TRBV20-1 combines with J gene TRBJ1-4; D unclear. The germline V gene has CDR1 DFQATT and CDR2 SNEGSKA (reference sequence). The V end was cut by 3 bases, the J end by 7 bases, with 9 bases between. The CDR3 is 12 residues long. The CDR3 here is CSARDALEKLFF. The CDR3 DNA reads as TGCAGTGCTAGGGACGCTCTTGAAAAACTGTTTTTT.

This clonotype came up a few times. This sequence joins TRBV6-1 and TRBJ2-7; maybe TRBD2 (5 bases). Germline V CDR1 and CDR2: MNHNS, SASEGT. V lost 6 bases and J 1 base, leaving 13 bases between the germline ends. There are 14 residues in the CDR3. The CDR3 bases are TGTGCCAGCAGGGGTTTGGAGGAGTCCTACGAGCAGTACTTC. The encoded protein is CASRGLEESYEQYF.

V gene TRBV6-5 combines with J gene TRBJ2-5; D not resolved. Germline-derived CDR1 and CDR2 are MNHEY and SVGAGI. Deletions cut 0 bases from V and 1 base from J, with 6 bases between. The CDR3 is 14 amino acids. CDR3 amino acids: CASSYSQFQETQYF. DNA for the CDR3: TGTGCCAGCAGTTACTCACAGTTCCAAGAGACCCAGTACTTC.

The genes are TRBV29-1 and TRBJ2-1; no clear D gene. Germline V gene data show CDR1 as SQVTM and CDR2 as ANQGSEA. The CDR3 is made up of 15 amino acids. The V gene lost 2 bases and the J gene lost 5 bases, with 16 bases spanning the gap. CDR3 nucleotide sequence: TGCAGCGTTGAATTTCGAGGAGTGACGGACAATGAGCAGTTCTTC. Translating gives CSVEFRGVTDNEQFF.

In this sample, this clonotype turned up a few times. This chain uses TRBV20-1 with TRBJ2-1, with 15 positions matching TRBD2. The V and J ends lost 3 bases and 8 bases, in that order; junction bases with no gene match: 11. CDR1 and CDR2 (germline): DFQATT, SNEGSKA (reference sequence). This CDR3 has 17 amino acids. The CDR3 region has the DNA TGCAGTGCTAGTACCGGACTAGCGGGAGGGTCGGGCGATGAGCAGTTCTTC. Protein product: CSASTGLAGGSGDEQFF.

This clonotype was seen only a few times. The chain uses TRBV3-1 and TRBJ2-5; D call uncertain. This CDR3 is built from 13 residues. Trimming removed 5 bases at V and 4 bases at J, with 11 bases between. The germline V gene encodes CDR1 LGHDT and CDR2 YNNKEL (reference sequence). The CDR3 reads CASSKKTAETQYF. In DNA, the CDR3 is TGTGCCAGCAGCAAGAAGACGGCAGAGACCCAGTACTTC.

This clonotype was found many times. The CDR3 is CASSPAFEQFF. CDR3 in DNA: TGTGCCAGCAGCCCGGCCTTCGAGCAGTTCTTC. The chain carries TRBV11-2 and TRBJ2-1; D is unresolved. This CDR3 comprises 11 residues. In germline, CDR1 is SGHAT, CDR2 FQNNGV. V lost 5 bases, J lost 10 bases, and 9 bases lay in between.

The chain links TRBV4-2 to TRBJ2-1; tentative D call: TRBD2 (6 bases). Trimming stripped 0 bases from V and 3 bases from J, with 12 bases between. This CDR3 is 16 amino acids long. CDR1 and CDR2 from the germline V gene are LGHNA and YNFKEQ. The CDR3 here is CASSQEPSDNYNEQFF. The DNA for the CDR3 is TGTGCCAGCAGCCAAGAGCCTAGCGACAACTACAATGAGCAGTTCTTC.

This clonotype was counted between two and nine times. This chain links TRBV4-3 with TRBJ2-3, with 10 positions matching TRBD2. J was trimmed by 3 bases and V by 0 bases; bases with no gene match: 9. In germline, CDR1 is LGHNA, CDR2 YSLEER. This CDR3 region has 18 residues. CDR3 DNA sequence: TGCGCCAGCAGCCAAGATCGTGCGCTAGCGGGAGTTACAGATACGCAGTATTTT. It encodes CASSQDRALAGVTDTQYF.

This clonotype was found a few times. The chain carries TRBV27 and TRBJ1-1; 8 bases are shared with TRBD1. The CDR3 is 17 residues long. Losses at the gene ends were 3 bases for V and 1 base for J; bases not matched to a gene: 10. The germline CDR1 and CDR2 sequences are MNHEY and SMNVEV (reference sequence). The CDR3 protein is CASSFLGAGGKNTEAFF. For the CDR3, the DNA is TGTGCCAGCAGTTTCCTGGGCGCAGGGGGCAAGAACACTGAAGCTTTCTTT.

This clonotype was observed a few times. The CDR3 DNA follows: TGCAGTGCTAGAGTGGGGGGCAACTATGGCTACACCTTC. This codes for CSARVGGNYGYTF. The gene calls are TRBV20-1 and TRBJ1-2; D may be TRBD1 (6 bases). The ends were cut back, 1 base at V and 2 bases at J, with 8 bases in the middle. Looked up from germline, CDR1 is DFQATT and CDR2 is SNEGSKA (reference sequence). This CDR3 region has 13 residues.

The CDR3 loop reads CASSFTSGRARDEQFF. The DNA of the CDR3 is TGTGCCAGCAGTTTCACTAGCGGGAGGGCCAGGGATGAGCAGTTCTTC. V and J are TRBV28 and TRBJ2-1, with TRBD2 matching over 13 bases. With V trimmed by 3 bases and J by 8 bases, 7 bases remained unmatched. Germline loops: CDR1 MDHEN, CDR2 SYDVKM. CDR3 length: 16 amino acids.

The J gene is TRBJ2-1, the V gene TRBV3-1, with 10 nucleotides matching TRBD2. The CDR3 covers 14 residues. Germline V gene data show CDR1 as LGHDT and CDR2 as YNNKEL (reference sequence). J was trimmed by 9 bases and V by 7 bases; bases with no gene match: 9. In nucleotides, the CDR3 is TGTGCCAGCACCCGGACTAGCGGTATTTCTGAGCAGTTCTTC. Translated: CASTRTSGISEQFF.

This clonotype appeared a few times. The chain links TRBV20-1 to TRBJ1-5, with D unclear. Germline-derived CDR1 and CDR2 are DFQATT and SNEGSKA (reference sequence). V gave up 3 bases and J gave up 1 base, with 4 bases separating them. This CDR3 region has 12 residues. In nucleotides, the CDR3 is TGCAGTGCTAGGGAGAGCAATCAGCCCCAGCATTTT. It translates to CSARESNQPQHF.

The chain links TRBV7-6 to TRBJ1-3; D is undetermined. V gave up 2 bases and J gave up 4 bases, with 6 bases separating them. This CDR3 has 13 residues. Germline CDR1 reads SGHVS; CDR2 reads FNYEAQ. CDR3 coding DNA: TGTGCCAGCAGCTTAAGTTTAGGAAACACCATATATTTT. It translates to CASSLSLGNTIYF. Drawing the rest from reference TRBV7-6 and TRBJ1-3, the complete variable domain is GAGVSQSPRYKVTKRGQDVALRCDPISGHVSLYWYRQALGQGPEFLTYFNYEAQQDKSGLPNDRFSAERPEGSISTLTIQRTEQRDSAMYRCASSLSLGNTIYFGEGSWLTVV.

V usage is TRBV13 and J usage is TRBJ1-3; a weak D match, TRBD1 (6 bases). The germline V and J ends were trimmed by 4 bases and 0 bases, with 13 bases remaining between them. The V gene's germline CDR1 is PRHDT and CDR2 FYEKMQ (reference sequence). CDR3 length: 16 amino acids. The CDR3 spells CASSSGTSNSGNTIYF. The CDR3 DNA follows: TGTGCCAGCAGCTCTGGGACATCTAACTCTGGAAACACCATATATTTT.

This clonotype was picked up many times. The chain has TRBV6-6 and TRBJ2-5; D remains ambiguous. The V gene's germline CDR1 is MNHNY and CDR2 SVGAGI (reference sequence). The CDR3 runs 11 residues. V was cut by 2 bases and J by 5 bases, with 3 bases left in between. CDR3 loop: CASSYAETQYF. CDR3 nucleotide sequence: TGTGCCAGCAGTTACGCGGAGACCCAGTACTTC.

V usage is TRBV5-3 and J usage is TRBJ2-3, with TRBD2 matching over 12 bases. TRBV5-3 is filed as an ORF, its function uncertain. CDR3 size: 16 residues. V dropped 9 bases and J dropped 3; count of bases not matched to a gene: 11. The CDR3 is CAMGPVGLAGTDTQYF. In DNA, the CDR3 is TGTGCCATGGGCCCTGTAGGACTAGCGGGAACAGATACGCAGTATTTT.

This chain links TRBV19 with TRBJ2-1, with 8 bases that match TRBD2. The V and J ends lost 4 bases and 3 bases, in that order; junction bases with no gene match: 8. This CDR3 spans 16 amino acids. The germline CDR1 and CDR2 sequences are LNHDA and SQIVND (reference sequence). The CDR3 spells CASSTQQAGVYNEQFF. CDR3 sequence (DNA): TGTGCCAGTAGTACCCAGCAAGCGGGGGTCTACAATGAGCAGTTCTTC.

A few counts support this clonotype. The rearrangement joins TRBV13 to TRBJ1-5; TRBD1 agrees at 8 bases. V gave up 5 bases and J gave up 6 bases; unmatched junction bases: 6. The CDR3 runs to 14 residues. The V gene's germline CDR1 is PRHDT and CDR2 FYEKMQ (reference sequence). CDR3 DNA sequence: TGTGCCAGCAGCCGTGGACAGGGTAGTCAGCCCCAGCATTTT. Its translation: CASSRGQGSQPQHF. Full variable domain (rest looked up from reference TRBV13 and TRBJ1-5): AAGVIQSPRHLIKEKRETATLKCYPIPRHDTVYWYQQGPGQDPQFLISFYEKMQSDKGSIPDRFSAQQFSDYHSELNMSSLELGDSALYFCASSRGQGSQPQHFGDGTRLSIL.

This clonotype was seen many times. V and J are TRBV6-1 and TRBJ2-3; tentative D call: TRBD2 (6 bases). Trimming stripped 6 bases from V and 8 bases from J, with 24 bases between. The CDR3 length is 16 residues. Germline V gives CDR1 MNHNS, CDR2 SASEGT. As DNA, the CDR3 is TGTGCCAGCAGCCAGTCCGGGACTGTTCGGGGTGGTACGCAGTATTTT. As protein: CASSQSGTVRGGTQYF.